These 17 T cell receptor beta chains originate from one sample sequenced in a study of T cells in Graves' hyperthyroidism and ophthalmopathy. RNA transcripts gave rise to amplified TCR beta CDR3 regions. The HTBI primer set drove a first-round RT-PCR of the TCR CDR3. Each CDR3 protein gets one entry after TCRdb re-called the multiplex PCR reads with MiXCR. The sample lists around 97,000 distinct CDR3 sequences, approximately 48% occurring once. The material sequenced was blood. These receptors came from a middle-aged man with Graves' hyperthyroidism.

Details on this clonotype: A much larger clonotype is one base distant, so this may be a read error. The V and J genes are TRBV19 and TRBJ2-7, with a tentative D call TRBD2 (5 bases). Germline CDR1 is LNHDA and CDR2 is SQIVND (reference sequence). The length of the CDR3 is 16 residues. CDR3: CASSNGAGTNYHEQCF. Written as DNA, the CDR3 is TGTGCCAGCAGTAACGGTGCGGGCACGAACTACCACGAGCAGTGCTTC.

This clonotype appeared many times. In DNA, the CDR3 is TGTGCCAGCAGCGTAGGCTACGGGGCTGGGGCCAACGTCCTGACTTTC. Its protein product is CASSVGYGAGANVLTF. This rearrangement joins TRBV9 to TRBJ2-6, with D perhaps matching TRBD2 (5 bases). V gave up 0 bases and J gave up 2 bases, with 9 bases separating them. In germline, CDR1 is SGDLS, CDR2 YYNGEE. The CDR3 covers 16 residues. Looking up the rest from reference TRBV9 and TRBJ2-6 gives the full variable domain: DSGVTQTPKHLITATGQRVTLRCSPRSGDLSVYWYQQSLDQGLQFLIQYYNGEERAKGNILERFSAQQFPDLHSELNLSSLELGDSALYFCASSVGYGAGANVLTFGAGSRLTVL.

This clonotype was seen at least ten times. This may arise from a read error, as a much more abundant clone is one base away. V gene TRBV10-3 combines with J gene TRBJ2-3; 13 bases are shared with TRBD2. The CDR3 covers 17 residues. Germline-derived CDR1 and CDR2 are ENHRY and SYGVKD. CDR3 sequence: CAIGDGTSGIGADTQYF. The CDR3 bases are TGTGCCATCGGTGACGGGACTAGCGGGATCGGTGCAGATACGCAGTATTTT.

Concerning this clonotype: This may arise from a read error, as a much more abundant clone is one base away. The chain carries TRBV27 and TRBJ2-7; D is uncertain. The germline V gene has CDR1 MNHEY and CDR2 SMNVEV (reference sequence). This CDR3 has 12 residues. The CDR3 sequence is CASGSVNYGQYF. In DNA form, the CDR3 reads TGTGCCAGCGGGTCTGTGAACTACGGGCAGTACTTC.

There are a few counts of this clonotype. This chain connects TRBV2 to TRBJ1-6; 9 nucleotides match TRBD1. The CDR3 is 14 amino acids. The V and J ends lost 9 bases and 7 bases, in that order; junction bases with no gene match: 7. Germline loops: CDR1 SNHLY, CDR2 FYNNEI. CDR3 DNA sequence: TGTGCCAGGGGACAGGGTGTTGGGAATTCACCCCTCCACTTT. It codes for CARGQGVGNSPLHF.

This clonotype was counted ten times or more. The V call is TRBV6-5, the J call TRBJ2-7; a weak D match, TRBD1 (6 bases). The V end lost 6 bases, the J end lost 3 bases, and 12 bases lay between the germline ends. Per the germline V gene, CDR1 is MNHEY and CDR2 is SVGAGI. The CDR3 is 13 residues long. CDR3 sequence (DNA): TGTGCCAGCAGAACGGGACAAGACTACGAGCAGTACTTC. Encoded protein: CASRTGQDYEQYF.

The chain combines TRBV20-1 with TRBJ2-7; the D gene is possibly TRBD2 (6 bases). Per the germline V gene, CDR1 is DFQATT and CDR2 is SNEGSKA (reference sequence). Trimming removed 6 bases at V and 0 bases at J, with 18 bases between. This CDR3 has 15 amino acids. The CDR3 reads CSARLSGWNSYEQYF. In nucleotides, the CDR3 is TGCAGTGCCAGACTCAGCGGGTGGAACTCCTACGAGCAGTACTTC.

This clonotype was recorded at least ten times. The genes are TRBV10-3 and TRBJ2-7, with 11 bases matching TRBD2. The germline V gene encodes CDR1 ENHRY and CDR2 SYGVKD. The CDR3 consists of 14 residues. With 6 bases clipped from V and 3 bases from J, the junction kept 4 bases outside the gene matches. For the CDR3, the DNA is TGTGCCATCAGGCCCGGGACTAGCGGCTACGAGCAGTACTTC. Translation gives CAIRPGTSGYEQYF.

There are many counts of this clonotype. The chain couples TRBV12-3 or TRBV12-4 to TRBJ2-6, with D possibly being TRBD1 (6 bases). V was shortened by 2 bases and J by 4 bases, with 9 bases between the two germline ends. This CDR3 is built from 15 residues. The CDR3 coding sequence is TGTGCCAGCAGTTTAACAGGGACAGGGGCCAACGTCCTGACTTTC. Translated, it gives CASSLTGTGANVLTF.

The V and J genes are TRBV10-3 and TRBJ2-3; 8 bases align to TRBD2. CDR1 ENHRY and CDR2 SYGVKD come from the germline V gene. The CDR3 loop spans 14 amino acids. Trimming took 7 bases from V and 4 from J; bases not matched to a gene: 7. The CDR3 spells CAIKIAGPSDTQYF. Here the CDR3 DNA reads TGTGCCATCAAGATAGCGGGGCCCTCAGATACGCAGTATTTT.

The V gene is TRBV29-1, the J gene TRBJ1-5, with D possibly being TRBD1 (5 bases). V dropped 6 bases and J dropped 0 bases, with 21 bases sitting between them. Looked up from germline, CDR1 is SQVTM and CDR2 is ANQGSEA. This CDR3 spans 17 amino acids. CDR3 residues: CSVPRAGPTYSNQPQHF. The CDR3 DNA sequence: TGCAGCGTCCCAAGGGCGGGGCCTACGTATAGCAATCAGCCCCAGCATTTT. The full variable domain, in which reference TRBV29-1 and TRBJ1-5 provide the parts outside the CDR3, is SAVISQKPSRDICQRGTSLTIQCQVDSQVTMMFWYRQQPGQSLTLIATANQGSEATYESGFVIDKFPISRPNLTFSTLTVSNMSPEDSSIYLCSVPRAGPTYSNQPQHFGDGTRLSIL.

The sample holds many counts of this clonotype. As DNA, the CDR3 is TGCGCCAGCAGTGAGTTCAGGGACTACCAAGAGACCCAGTACTTC. Protein product: CASSEFRDYQETQYF. This chain connects TRBV10-2 to TRBJ2-5; possibly TRBD2 for D (6 bases). Germline values: CDR1 WSHSY, CDR2 SAAADI. The V and J ends lost 1 base and 0 bases respectively, with 9 bases between them. This CDR3 spans 15 amino acids.

This clonotype showed up many times. The chain uses TRBV5-1 and TRBJ1-4; the D is unclear. This CDR3 spans 12 amino acids. V shed 4 bases and J shed 8 bases, with 9 bases lying between them. The germline V gene has CDR1 SGHRS and CDR2 YFSETQ. In DNA form, the CDR3 reads TGCGCCAGCAGCGCCGGTTCGGAAAAACTGTTTTTT. This sequence encodes CASSAGSEKLFF.

This chain links TRBV7-6 with TRBJ2-5; D tentatively reads TRBD1 or TRBD2 (5 bases each). The V end lost 5 bases, the J end lost 4 bases, and 14 bases lay between the germline ends. The CDR3 length is 14 residues. Germline values: CDR1 SGHVS, CDR2 FNYEAQ. CDR3 bases: TGTGCCAGCAGCACCGCGGGCAGGGTAGAGACCCAGTACTTC. This sequence encodes CASSTAGRVETQYF.

This clonotype was observed many times. The chain recombines TRBV20-1 with TRBJ1-2; no firm D call. CDR1 DFQATT and CDR2 SNEGSKA come from the germline V gene (reference sequence). V was clipped by 1 base and J by 4 bases, with 10 bases between them. The CDR3 has 13 residues. This chain's CDR3 is CSARASLSYGYTF. CDR3 DNA: TGCAGTGCTAGAGCTTCGCTTAGCTATGGCTACACCTTC.

There are many counts of this clonotype. V gene TRBV20-1 combines with J gene TRBJ2-3; tentatively, D is TRBD1 (6 bases). The germline V and J ends were trimmed by 1 base and 1 base, with 18 bases remaining between them. The V gene's germline CDR1 is DFQATT and CDR2 SNEGSKA (reference sequence). The CDR3 has 17 amino acids. This CDR3 is CSARVFYRVPGTDTQYF. The CDR3 DNA reads TGCAGTGCTAGAGTCTTCTACAGGGTACCTGGCACAGATACGCAGTATTTT.

The chain couples TRBV3-1 to TRBJ2-6, with 8 bases that match TRBD2. Trimming cost V 1 base and J 0 bases; bases outside gene matches: 5. CDR3 length: 18 amino acids. Per the germline V gene, CDR1 is LGHDT and CDR2 is YNNKEL (reference sequence). In DNA form, the CDR3 reads TGTGCCAGCAGCCAAGGTTCCAGCGGGGGCTCTGGGGCCAACGTCCTGACTTTC. It codes for CASSQGSSGGSGANVLTF.